This record looks at one T cell receptor beta chain sequence and its context. Its antigen is unidentified. The CDR3 contains 13 residues. Trimming at V came to 8 bases and at J to 3 bases, leaving 7 bases not matched to a gene. CDR1 MNHEY and CDR2 SMNVEV come from the germline V gene (reference sequence). Version v3.0 of the immunoSEQ assay was performed at survey level. Sequencing efforts were directed toward about 40,000-55,000 T-cell genomes per sample. Measured with immunoSEQ multiplex PCR; TCRdb has only the in-frame clones, and not every one. The table lists about 25,000 clones, over 80% of them singletons. These data belong to a study of long-term antiretroviral therapy in people with HIV. Whole-study findings and limits: Records did not include ART adherence, viral resistance or therapy changes. The study found that diversity rose after ART but stayed below transplant donor controls. Dominating the repertoire at all time points were the clones that expanded before ART.

The sequence derives from a young man with HIV. The sequencing used unsorted PBMCs, collected about 4.3 years after starting antiretroviral therapy. The rearrangement links TRBV27 to TRBJ2-7, with TRBD1 matching 7 bases. The CDR3 DNA sequence: TGTGCCAGCTCCACAGGGGCCAACTACGAGCAGTACTTC. As protein: CASSTGANYEQYF.